Listed here are 24 T cell receptor beta chains from one sample, sequenced in a study of T cell changes during pregnancy in multiple sclerosis. Libraries were prepared by immunoSEQ multiplex PCR; TCRdb keeps only in-frame clonotypes and omits some of them. The profile shows 20,000 to 25,000 clones, about 89% of them singletons. Here the sequenced sample was CD4+ T cells from peripheral blood mononuclear cells, taken in the third trimester of pregnancy. The receptor source for this set is a female donor in good health, enrolled as a control in a pregnancy study.

This clone was detected once. The V and J genes are TRBV7-9 and TRBJ1-1; D is possibly TRBD1 (5 bases). CDR1 is SEHNR, CDR2 FQNEAQ, per germline (reference sequence). This CDR3 contains 18 residues. Trimming removed 6 bases at V and 6 bases at J, with 29 bases between. The CDR3 nucleotides are TGTGCCAGCAGGGGCAGGGTCGTTACAGAAGGAATCTTCGCTGAAGCTTTCTTT. Its protein product is CASRGRVVTEGIFAEAFF.

The V call is TRBV10-3, the J call TRBJ2-7; D is possibly TRBD1 (5 bases). Per the germline V gene, CDR1 is ENHRY and CDR2 is SYGVKD. The CDR3 spans 12 residues. The CDR3 coding sequence is TGTGCTATCGGCAGGGAACCCTACGAGCAGTACTTC. Its translation: CAIGREPYEQYF.

The chain couples TRBV10-3 to TRBJ1-6, with D maybe TRBD1 (6 bases). Germline values: CDR1 ENHRY, CDR2 SYGVKD. Between the trimmed V and J ends, which lost 10 bases and 7 bases, there was a span of 17 bases. The CDR3 spans 14 residues. CDR3 nucleotides: TGTGCCACATCAAGAGAGGGGGTGAATTCACCCCTCCACTTT. Its protein is CATSREGVNSPLHF.

The chain recombines TRBV6-5 with TRBJ1-1; 8 bases map to TRBD1. V lost 5 bases, J lost 1 base, and 3 bases stayed unmatched. In germline, CDR1 is MNHEY, CDR2 SVGAGI. This CDR3 region has 14 residues. As DNA, the CDR3 is TGTGCCAGCAGTCGGACAGGGAGGAACACTGAAGCTTTCTTT. It codes for CASSRTGRNTEAFF.

V and J are TRBV5-4 and TRBJ1-6; TRBD1 aligns across 8 bases. This CDR3 spans 16 amino acids. The germline V gene encodes CDR1 SGHNT and CDR2 YYREEE (reference sequence). The junction had 9 bases not matched to a gene; V was cut back by 3 bases and J by 7 bases. The CDR3 coding sequence is TGTGCCAGCAGCTACTACAGGGGGGCAGGAAATTCACCCCTCCACTTT. Its translation: CASSYYRGAGNSPLHF.

This clone was observed once. The V gene is TRBV27, the J gene TRBJ1-3; TRBD1 matches at 9 bases. The V gene end was trimmed by 8 bases and the J gene end by 6 bases; junction bases not matched to a gene: 11. Per germline, CDR1 MNHEY and CDR2 SMNVEV (reference sequence). CDR3 size: 15 residues. This CDR3 is CASGTRDRVINTIYF. For the CDR3, the DNA is TGTGCCAGCGGGACCCGGGACAGGGTAATAAACACCATATATTTT.

The V call is TRBV5-5, the J call TRBJ2-3; D remains ambiguous. The CDR3 covers 15 residues. V shed 0 bases and J shed 0 bases, with 8 bases lying between them. The germline V gene encodes CDR1 SGHKS and CDR2 YYEKEE (reference sequence). CDR3 nucleotide sequence: TGTGCCAGCAGCTTGGCTGACTCTAGCACAGATACGCAGTATTTT. Encoded protein: CASSLADSSTDTQYF.

The chain combines TRBV19 with TRBJ2-1; TRBD1 is a possible D gene (6 bases). From germline, CDR1 is LNHDA and CDR2 SQIVND (reference sequence). V was shortened by 7 bases and J by 5 bases, with 15 bases between the two germline ends. CDR3 length: 14 amino acids. In DNA form, the CDR3 reads TGTGCCAGTAAGGGCAGGGGAAATGACAATGAGCAGTTCTTC. This codes for CASKGRGNDNEQFF.

This clone was seen only once. The V gene is TRBV4-1, the J gene TRBJ1-3; D unresolved. Trimming left V 4 bases short and J 0 bases short, with 13 bases between. CDR1 MGHRA and CDR2 YSYEKL come from the germline V gene. This CDR3 comprises 16 residues. The DNA of the CDR3 is TGCGCCAGCAGCCGCCGTGCCAGTGACTCTGGAAACACCATATATTTT. Translated: CASSRRASDSGNTIYF.

The V and J genes are TRBV10-3 and TRBJ2-3, with D possibly being TRBD1 (5 bases). This CDR3 has 13 residues. Germline assignment: CDR1 ENHRY and CDR2 SYGVKD. With 8 bases removed from V and 4 bases from J, the gap between germline ends came to 13 bases. The CDR3 loop is CAIWAGSPDTQYF. In nucleotides, the CDR3 is TGTGCCATCTGGGCAGGGTCGCCAGATACGCAGTATTTT.

The chain employs TRBV27 and TRBJ2-7; 7 bases are a match to TRBD1. The CDR3 has 13 amino acids. V lost 7 bases to trimming and J lost 6 bases; unmatched junction nucleotides: 9. Germline loops: CDR1 MNHEY, CDR2 SMNVEV (reference sequence). The CDR3 loop is CASNTGDTGEQYF. CDR3 sequence (DNA): TGTGCCAGCAACACAGGGGACACTGGCGAGCAGTACTTC.

V gene TRBV6-5 combines with J gene TRBJ2-5; 9 nucleotides align to TRBD1. V dropped 8 bases and J dropped 5; count of bases not matched to a gene: 12. Per germline, CDR1 MNHEY and CDR2 SVGAGI. The CDR3 is made up of 15 amino acids. CDR3 amino acids: CASAPGTGRVETQYF. In DNA, the CDR3 is TGTGCCAGCGCGCCCGGGACAGGGAGGGTGGAGACCCAGTACTTC.

A single count supports this clone. This chain uses TRBV10-1 with TRBJ2-1; perhaps TRBD1 as D (6 bases). V shed 0 bases and J shed 2 bases, with 17 bases lying between them. The CDR3 has 18 amino acids. Germline V gives CDR1 WNHNN, CDR2 SYGVQD (reference sequence). The CDR3: CASSESRDTSGPYNEQFF. In DNA form, the CDR3 reads TGCGCCAGCAGTGAGTCGAGGGACACTTCCGGACCCTACAATGAGCAGTTCTTC.

As DNA, the CDR3 is TGTGCCAGCAGCCGTATCCCGGGACAGGGGACTGAAGCTTTCTTT. This translates into CASSRIPGQGTEAFF. This chain joins TRBV28 and TRBJ1-1; 10 bases map to TRBD1. The CDR3 is 15 amino acids. Germline CDR1 and CDR2: MDHEN and SYDVKM. V lost 6 bases, J lost 5 bases, and 9 bases stayed unmatched.

V gene TRBV7-8 combines with J gene TRBJ2-1; 14 bases agree with TRBD2. The V and J ends lost 2 bases and 7 bases, in that order; junction bases with no gene match: 10. Germline-derived CDR1 and CDR2 are SGHVS and FQNEAQ. CDR3 length: 18 residues. The CDR3 bases are TGTGCCAGCAGCTTATTGACTAGCGGGGGGGCAGTTTTGAATGAGCAGTTCTTC. As protein: CASSLLTSGGAVLNEQFF.

The rearrangement joins TRBV5-4 to TRBJ2-7, with TRBD1 matching over 8 bases. Trimming removed 4 bases from V and 6 bases from J; junction bases left unmatched: 6. CDR3 length: 13 amino acids. Germline CDR1 SGHNT, CDR2 YYREEE (reference sequence). Here the CDR3 reads CASSRNRGFEQYF. DNA of the CDR3: TGTGCCAGCAGCCGGAACAGGGGGTTCGAGCAGTACTTC.

V usage is TRBV5-8 and J usage is TRBJ2-3, with 8 bases matching TRBD2. V was pared by 0 bases and J by 4 bases, with 7 bases of the junction left unmatched. The CDR3 runs 16 residues. Per the germline V gene, CDR1 is SGHTS and CDR2 is YDEGEE. For the CDR3, the DNA is TGTGCCAGCAGCTTGGAAGCGGGAGTTTTCGCAGATACGCAGTATTTT. It codes for CASSLEAGVFADTQYF.

V and J are TRBV19 and TRBJ2-2; 7 nucleotides match TRBD2. The CDR3 contains 14 residues. The J segment lost 7 bases and the V segment lost 6 bases, leaving 8 bases of the junction unmatched. The germline CDR1 and CDR2 sequences are LNHDA and SQIVND (reference sequence). CDR3: CASREREGLGELFF. CDR3 nucleotide sequence: TGTGCCAGTAGGGAAAGGGAGGGCCTCGGGGAGCTGTTTTTT.

In this sample, this clone turned up once. The rearrangement links TRBV15 to TRBJ1-2; D ambiguous. V was trimmed by 5 bases and J by 5 bases, leaving 12 bases between them. This CDR3 has 13 amino acids. Germline V gene data show CDR1 as LNHNV and CDR2 as YYDKDF (reference sequence). DNA for the CDR3: TGTGCCACCAGCGCCCCCGGGGAATATGGCTACACCTTC. Translating it yields CATSAPGEYGYTF.

This chain uses TRBV2 with TRBJ2-7, with D maybe TRBD1 (5 bases). The length of the CDR3 is 13 residues. Trimming left V 5 bases short and J 5 bases short, with 13 bases between. Germline-derived CDR1 and CDR2 are SNHLY and FYNNEI. As DNA, the CDR3 is TGTGCCAGCAGTCGCGAGCAGGGCCACGAGCAGTACTTC. Amino acids: CASSREQGHEQYF.

The V and J genes are TRBV11-2 and TRBJ2-1; 9 nucleotides agree with TRBD1. The CDR3 runs 15 residues. V dropped 6 bases and J dropped 9; count of bases not matched to a gene: 12. Germline CDR1 SGHAT, CDR2 FQNNGV. The CDR3 reads CASRPGQGIGSEQFF. The CDR3 DNA is TGTGCCAGCAGACCCGGACAGGGGATAGGTAGTGAGCAGTTCTTC.

This clone has just one count. The CDR3 is CASEKGQLNTGELFF. The CDR3 DNA is TGTGCCAGTGAGAAAGGACAGTTGAACACCGGGGAGCTGTTTTTT. This rearrangement joins TRBV6-6 to TRBJ2-2; D is perhaps TRBD1 (6 bases). The CDR3 contains 15 residues. Between the trimmed V and J ends, which lost 9 bases and 1 base, there was a span of 15 bases. CDR1 and CDR2 from the germline V gene are MNHNY and SVGAGI (reference sequence).

This clone was counted a single time. This chain joins TRBV10-3 and TRBJ2-1; D may be TRBD2 (5 bases). CDR1 and CDR2 (germline): ENHRY, SYGVKD. V was trimmed by 1 base and J by 10 bases, leaving 14 bases between them. This CDR3 has 14 amino acids. CDR3 amino acids: CAISEYSTSGEQFF. CDR3 nucleotide sequence: TGTGCCATCAGTGAGTACAGCACGTCGGGGGAGCAGTTCTTC.

The chain recombines TRBV28 with TRBJ2-4, with D maybe TRBD2 (6 bases). Trimming pared 4 bases from V and 6 bases from J, leaving 13 bases between. Germline V lookup: CDR1 MDHEN, CDR2 SYDVKM. CDR3 length: 14 amino acids. The chain's CDR3 is CASSSIRGINIQYF. CDR3 in DNA: TGTGCCAGCAGTTCAATCCGGGGGATAAACATTCAGTACTTC. The variable domain in full, completed from reference TRBV28 and TRBJ2-4, reads DVKVTQSSRYLVKRTGEKVFLECVQDMDHENMFWYRQDPGLGLRLIYFSYDVKMKEKGDIPEGYSVSREKKERFSLILESASTNQTSMYLCASSSIRGINIQYFGAGTRLSVL.